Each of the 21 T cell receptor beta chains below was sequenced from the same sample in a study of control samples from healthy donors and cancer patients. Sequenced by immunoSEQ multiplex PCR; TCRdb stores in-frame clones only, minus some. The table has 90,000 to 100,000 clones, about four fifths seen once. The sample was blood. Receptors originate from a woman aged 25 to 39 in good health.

This CDR3 is CASSPKEDEETQYF. The CDR3 DNA sequence: TGTGCCAGCAGCCCCAAAGAAGACGAAGAGACCCAGTACTTC. This chain connects TRBV2 to TRBJ2-5; D gene unclear. CDR1 is SNHLY, CDR2 FYNNEI, per germline. There are 14 residues in the CDR3. V lost 6 bases to trimming and J lost 3 bases, with 14 bases between them. Variable domain in full (rest from reference TRBV2 and TRBJ2-5): EPEVTQTPSHQVTQMGQEVILRCVPISNHLYFYWYRQILGQKVEFLVSFYNNEISEKSEIFDDQFSVERPDGSNFTLKIRSTKLEDSAMYFCASSPKEDEETQYFGPGTRLLVL.

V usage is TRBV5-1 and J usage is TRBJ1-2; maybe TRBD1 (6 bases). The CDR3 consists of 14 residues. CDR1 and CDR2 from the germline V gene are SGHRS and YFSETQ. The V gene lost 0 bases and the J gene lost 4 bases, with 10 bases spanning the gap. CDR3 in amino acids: CASSLGDTLYGYTF. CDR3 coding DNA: TGCGCCAGCAGCTTGGGGGACACTCTCTATGGCTACACCTTC.

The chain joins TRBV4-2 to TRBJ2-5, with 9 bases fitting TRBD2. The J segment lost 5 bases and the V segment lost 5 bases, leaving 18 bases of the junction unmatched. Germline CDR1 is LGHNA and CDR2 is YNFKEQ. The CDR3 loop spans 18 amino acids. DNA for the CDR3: TGTGCCAGCAGCACCCGGCCCGGCGGGGGGGGATACGCGGAGACCCAGTACTTC. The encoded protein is CASSTRPGGGGYAETQYF.

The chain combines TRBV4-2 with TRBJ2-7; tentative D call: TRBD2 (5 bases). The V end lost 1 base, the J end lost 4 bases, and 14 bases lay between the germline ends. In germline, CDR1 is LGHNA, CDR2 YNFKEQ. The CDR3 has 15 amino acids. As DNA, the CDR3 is TGTGCCAGCAGCCAAGTAGGCCTGTCGGGATACGAGCAGTACTTC. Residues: CASSQVGLSGYEQYF.

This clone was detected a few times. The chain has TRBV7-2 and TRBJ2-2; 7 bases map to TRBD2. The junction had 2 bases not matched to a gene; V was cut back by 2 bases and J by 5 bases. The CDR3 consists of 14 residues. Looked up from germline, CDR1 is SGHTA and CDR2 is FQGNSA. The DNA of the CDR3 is TGTGCCAGCAGCTTACAAGCGGGGACCGGGGAGCTGTTTTTT. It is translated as CASSLQAGTGELFF.

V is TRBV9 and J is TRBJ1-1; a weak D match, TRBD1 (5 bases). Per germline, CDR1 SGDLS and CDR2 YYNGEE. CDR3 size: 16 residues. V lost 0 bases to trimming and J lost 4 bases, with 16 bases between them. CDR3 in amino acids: CASSVVWGMGGTEAFF. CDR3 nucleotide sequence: TGTGCCAGCAGCGTAGTGTGGGGGATGGGAGGCACTGAAGCTTTCTTT.

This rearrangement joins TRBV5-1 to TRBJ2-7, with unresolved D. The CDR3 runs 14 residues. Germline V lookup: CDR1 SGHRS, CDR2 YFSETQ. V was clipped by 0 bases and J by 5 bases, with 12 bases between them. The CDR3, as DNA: TGCGCCAGCAGCTTGGGGGCGGCCAGCGACGAGCAGTACTTC. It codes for CASSLGAASDEQYF.

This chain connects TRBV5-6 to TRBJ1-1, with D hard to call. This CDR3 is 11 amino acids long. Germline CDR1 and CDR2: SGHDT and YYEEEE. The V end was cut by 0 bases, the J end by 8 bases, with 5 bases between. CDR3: CASSLGQEAFF. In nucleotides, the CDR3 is TGTGCCAGCAGCTTGGGACAAGAAGCTTTCTTT.

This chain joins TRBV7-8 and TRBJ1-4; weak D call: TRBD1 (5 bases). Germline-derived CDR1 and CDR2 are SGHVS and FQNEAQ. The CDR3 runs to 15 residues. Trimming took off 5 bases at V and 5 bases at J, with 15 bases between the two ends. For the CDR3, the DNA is TGTGCCAGCAGCGAAGCAGGGTCACCGAATGAAAAACTGTTTTTT. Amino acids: CASSEAGSPNEKLFF. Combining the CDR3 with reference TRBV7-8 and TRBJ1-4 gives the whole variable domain GAGVSQSPRYKVAKRGQDVALRCDPISGHVSLFWYQQALGQGPEFLTYFQNEAQLDKSGLPSDRFFAERPEGSVSTLKIQRTQQEDSAVYLCASSEAGSPNEKLFFGSGTQLSVL.

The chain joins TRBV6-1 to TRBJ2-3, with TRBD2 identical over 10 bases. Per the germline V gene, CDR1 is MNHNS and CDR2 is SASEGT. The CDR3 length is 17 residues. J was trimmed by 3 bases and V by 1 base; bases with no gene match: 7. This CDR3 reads CASSEDRLAGATDTQYF. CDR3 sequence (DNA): TGTGCCAGCAGTGAAGATCGCCTAGCGGGGGCAACAGATACGCAGTATTTT.

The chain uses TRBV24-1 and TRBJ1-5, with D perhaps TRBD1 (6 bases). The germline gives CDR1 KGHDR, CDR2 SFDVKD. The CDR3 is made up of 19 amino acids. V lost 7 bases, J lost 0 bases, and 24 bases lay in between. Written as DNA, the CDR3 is TGTGCCACCAGGGTCGCACATAAGTGGGACACCGATAGCAATCAGCCCCAGCATTTT. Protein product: CATRVAHKWDTDSNQPQHF.

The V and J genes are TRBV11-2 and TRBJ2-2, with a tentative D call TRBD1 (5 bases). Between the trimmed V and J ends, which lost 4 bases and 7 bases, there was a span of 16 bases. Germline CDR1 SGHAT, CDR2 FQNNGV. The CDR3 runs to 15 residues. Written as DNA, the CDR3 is TGTGCCAGCAGCTCCTTTGTGGGGCCTATCGGGGAGCTGTTTTTT. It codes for CASSSFVGPIGELFF.

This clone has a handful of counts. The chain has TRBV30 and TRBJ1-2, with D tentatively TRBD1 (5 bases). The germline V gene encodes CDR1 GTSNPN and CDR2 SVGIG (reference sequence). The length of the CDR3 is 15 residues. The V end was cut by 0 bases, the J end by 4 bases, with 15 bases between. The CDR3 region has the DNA TGTGCCTGGAGTGTACAGGCAGGATTCCCCTATGGCTACACCTTC. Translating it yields CAWSVQAGFPYGYTF.

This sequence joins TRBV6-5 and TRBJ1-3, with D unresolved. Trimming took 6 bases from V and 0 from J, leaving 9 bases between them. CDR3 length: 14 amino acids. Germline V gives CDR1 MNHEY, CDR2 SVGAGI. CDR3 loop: CASRTAGSGNTIYF. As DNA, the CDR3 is TGTGCCAGCAGGACCGCAGGCTCTGGAAACACCATATATTTT.

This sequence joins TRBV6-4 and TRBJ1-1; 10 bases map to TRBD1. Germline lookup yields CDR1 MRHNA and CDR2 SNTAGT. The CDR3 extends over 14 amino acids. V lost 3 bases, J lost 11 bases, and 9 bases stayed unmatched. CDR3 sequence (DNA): TGTGCCAGCAGTGATGGGACAGGGGCGACCGTGGCTTTCTTT. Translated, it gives CASSDGTGATVAFF.

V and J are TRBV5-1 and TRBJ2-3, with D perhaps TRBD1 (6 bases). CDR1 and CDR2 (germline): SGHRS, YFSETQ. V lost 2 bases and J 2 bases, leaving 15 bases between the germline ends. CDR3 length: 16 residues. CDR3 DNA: TGCGCCAGCAGCTTAGGGCAACAGGGCGCCACAGATACGCAGTATTTT. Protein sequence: CASSLGQQGATDTQYF.

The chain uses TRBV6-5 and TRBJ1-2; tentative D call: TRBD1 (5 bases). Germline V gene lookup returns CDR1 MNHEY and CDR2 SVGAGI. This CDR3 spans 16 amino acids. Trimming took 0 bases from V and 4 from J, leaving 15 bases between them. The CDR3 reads CASSYSGGSGRYGYTF. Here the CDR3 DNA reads TGTGCCAGCAGTTACTCGGGGGGGTCGGGCCGCTATGGCTACACCTTC.

Here the CDR3 DNA reads TGTGCCAGCAGTCGGGACAGGCTTTCGCTGAGCACAGATACGCAGTATTTT. Translating it yields CASSRDRLSLSTDTQYF. The chain recombines TRBV27 with TRBJ2-3, with 8 bases matching TRBD1. Germline-derived CDR1 and CDR2 are MNHEY and SMNVEV (reference sequence). CDR3 length equals 17 residues. V shed 5 bases, J shed 0 bases, and the junction held 10 bases outside the gene matches.

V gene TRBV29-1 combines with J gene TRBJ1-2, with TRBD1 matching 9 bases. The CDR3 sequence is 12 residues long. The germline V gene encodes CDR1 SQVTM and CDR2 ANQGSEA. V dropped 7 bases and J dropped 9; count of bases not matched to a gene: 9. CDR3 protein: CSAAGQGHSYTF. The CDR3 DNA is TGCAGCGCCGCGGGACAGGGCCATAGCTACACCTTC.

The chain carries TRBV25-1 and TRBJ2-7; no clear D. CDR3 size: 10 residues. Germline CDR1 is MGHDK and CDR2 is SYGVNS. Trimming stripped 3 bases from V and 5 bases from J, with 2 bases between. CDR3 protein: CASSDHEQYF. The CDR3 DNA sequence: TGTGCCAGCAGTGACCACGAGCAGTACTTC.

CDR3 DNA: TGTGCCAGCAGCGTAGATCAGGGGCCCTTTTATGGCTACACCTTC. The encoded protein is CASSVDQGPFYGYTF. The gene calls are TRBV9 and TRBJ1-2, with TRBD1 as a possible D gene (6 bases). Trimming left V 0 bases short and J 5 bases short, with 14 bases between. This CDR3 spans 15 amino acids. Germline values: CDR1 SGDLS, CDR2 YYNGEE.